These 30 T cell receptor beta chains originate from one sample sequenced in a study of blood T cell repertoires in COVID-19. Using immunoSEQ multiplex PCR, the repertoire was profiled, and TCRdb retains in-frame clones only, with some absent. The sample shows around 150,000 clones, approximately 80% of them seen only once. Sequencing was performed on peripheral blood. The receptors were sampled from a man in his 70s with acute or convalescent COVID-19.

The chain couples TRBV7-3 to TRBJ2-4, with D possibly matching TRBD1 (5 bases). This CDR3 has 15 amino acids. Per germline, CDR1 SGHTA and CDR2 FQGTGA. V lost 0 bases to trimming and J lost 1 base, with 7 bases between them. DNA of the CDR3: TGTGCCAGCAGCTTAACCCCAGGGGCCAAAAACATTCAGTACTTC. Translating it yields CASSLTPGAKNIQYF.

The table lists this clone with a few counts. J is TRBJ2-5 and V is TRBV6-1; 12 bases map to TRBD2. Germline-derived CDR1 and CDR2 are MNHNS and SASEGT. Trimming cost V 2 bases and J 2 bases; bases outside gene matches: 0. CDR3 length: 15 residues. As DNA, the CDR3 is TGTGCCAGCAGTGAACTAGCGGGGGGGCAAGAGACCCAGTACTTC. It yields the protein CASSELAGGQETQYF.

The CDR3 spells CASSLSVGRGPETQYF. CDR3 in DNA: TGTGCCAGCAGCCTCTCTGTCGGCAGGGGGCCGGAGACCCAGTACTTC. The gene calls are TRBV7-8 and TRBJ2-5, with TRBD1 identical over 8 bases. Germline CDR1 SGHVS, CDR2 FQNEAQ. The CDR3 covers 16 residues. V shed 5 bases, J shed 5 bases, and the junction held 13 bases outside the gene matches.

CDR3 protein: CAWSVNYEQYF. The DNA of the CDR3 is TGTGCCTGGAGTGTCAACTACGAGCAGTACTTC. The chain is built from TRBV30 and TRBJ2-7, with no clear D. The germline V gene has CDR1 GTSNPN and CDR2 SVGIG (reference sequence). V lost 0 bases, J lost 3 bases, and 3 bases lay in between. This CDR3 has 11 amino acids.

V gene TRBV27 combines with J gene TRBJ1-1; 8 bases map to TRBD1. The CDR3 extends over 14 amino acids. J lost 3 bases, V lost 5 bases, and 5 bases had no gene match. The germline V gene has CDR1 MNHEY and CDR2 SMNVEV (reference sequence). For the CDR3, the DNA is TGTGCCAGCAGTGACAGGGGTGGGGACACTGAAGCTTTCTTT. Translation gives CASSDRGGDTEAFF.

The rearrangement joins TRBV18 to TRBJ2-1, with 7 bases aligning to TRBD2. The germline gives CDR1 KGHSH, CDR2 LQKENI. The CDR3 extends over 15 amino acids. Unmatched junction bases numbered 6, after V lost 3 bases and J lost 4 bases. The CDR3 sequence: CASSPSGPSYNEQFF. CDR3 nucleotide sequence: TGTGCCAGCTCACCTAGCGGGCCCTCATACAATGAGCAGTTCTTC.

This chain links TRBV5-1 with TRBJ2-7; D uncertain. In germline, CDR1 is SGHRS, CDR2 YFSETQ. V was pared by 6 bases and J by 0 bases, with 10 bases between. The CDR3 length is 13 residues. CDR3 amino acids: CASKRPGSYEQYF. CDR3 in DNA: TGCGCCAGCAAACGGCCGGGCTCCTACGAGCAGTACTTC. Using reference TRBV5-1 and TRBJ2-7 for the parts outside the CDR3, the full variable domain is KAGVTQTPRYLIKTRGQQVTLSCSPISGHRSVSWYQQTPGQGLQFLFEYFSETQRNKGNFPGRFSGRQFSNSRSEMNVSTLELGDSALYLCASKRPGSYEQYFGPGTRLTVT.

The chain combines TRBV2 with TRBJ2-5; D perhaps matches TRBD2 (5 bases). This CDR3 region has 15 residues. Per the germline V gene, CDR1 is SNHLY and CDR2 is FYNNEI. The ends were cut back, 5 bases at V and 2 bases at J, with 15 bases in the middle. The CDR3 DNA sequence: TGTGCCAGCAGTATCGACGTACGGGGACAAGAGACCCAGTACTTC. Its protein is CASSIDVRGQETQYF.

This chain uses TRBV5-1 with TRBJ2-3; 9 bases match TRBD2. Germline values: CDR1 SGHRS, CDR2 YFSETQ. The CDR3 runs to 18 residues. Germline trimming cut 0 bases from V and 1 base from J; bases unmatched to any gene: 9. DNA of the CDR3: TGCGCCAGCAGCTTGGCCGCAACCGGGACTAGCCGCACAGATACGCAGTATTTT. This sequence encodes CASSLAATGTSRTDTQYF.

The rearrangement joins TRBV24-1 to TRBJ2-1; 7 bases fit TRBD2. The CDR3 length is 15 residues. V dropped 5 bases and J dropped 4; count of bases not matched to a gene: 7. Germline V lookup: CDR1 KGHDR, CDR2 SFDVKD. The CDR3 here is CATSAASGLYNEQFF. For the CDR3, the DNA is TGTGCCACCAGTGCCGCTAGCGGACTATACAATGAGCAGTTCTTC.

This chain links TRBV4-1 with TRBJ2-3; 9 bases map to TRBD2. CDR1 MGHRA and CDR2 YSYEKL come from the germline V gene. The CDR3 runs 16 residues. After removal of 1 base from V and 6 bases from J, the junction contained 8 bases not matched to a gene. Here the CDR3 reads CASSQGGLAGMDTQYF. For the CDR3, the DNA is TGCGCCAGCAGCCAAGGGGGGCTAGCGGGGATGGATACGCAGTATTTT.

V and J are TRBV10-2 and TRBJ1-2; D is unclear. V lost 0 bases to trimming and J lost 13 bases, with 18 bases between them. The germline gives CDR1 WSHSY, CDR2 SAAADI. The CDR3 extends over 14 amino acids. The CDR3, as DNA: TGCGCCAGCAGTGAGTCGCTGGCGGCCCGGATCGGCACCTTC. This translates into CASSESLAARIGTF.

This clone was seen a handful of times. The chain recombines TRBV3-1 (or the pseudogene TRBV3-2) with TRBJ1-4; tentatively, D is TRBD1 (5 bases). Trimming cost V 4 bases and J 4 bases, with 10 bases left between them. Germline-derived CDR1 and CDR2 are LGHDT and YNNKEL (reference sequence). CDR3 length: 14 residues. CDR3 residues: CASSRGGFNEKLFF. In nucleotides, the CDR3 is TGTGCCAGCAGCCGCGGGGGGTTTAATGAAAAACTGTTTTTT.

This CDR3 is CASGRGRNEQYF. CDR3 sequence (DNA): TGTGCAAGCGGTAGGGGGCGAAACGAGCAGTACTTC. The chain combines TRBV28 with TRBJ2-7; 7 bases match TRBD1. Germline V gene sequence: CDR1 MDHEN, CDR2 SYDVKM. This CDR3 contains 12 residues.

This rearrangement joins TRBV12-3 or TRBV12-4 to TRBJ1-2; no firm D call. The CDR3 runs 11 residues. The ends were cut back, 7 bases at V and 8 bases at J, with 11 bases in the middle. The CDR3 bases are TGTGCCAGCACCTTCGCGGGGGGCTACACCTTC. Amino acid sequence: CASTFAGGYTF.

This chain connects TRBV19 to TRBJ2-2, with 14 bases aligning to TRBD2. Looked up from germline, CDR1 is LNHDA and CDR2 is SQIVND (reference sequence). J gave up 5 bases and V 11 bases, and 10 bases lay outside the gene matches. This CDR3 is 16 amino acids long. The CDR3 DNA reads TGTGCCTCCGCCGGGACTAGCGGGAGAGGGACCGGGGAGCTGTTTTTT. It yields the protein CASAGTSGRGTGELFF.

The V call is TRBV28, the J call TRBJ1-5; 9 bases map to TRBD1. With V trimmed by 2 bases and J by 6 bases, 2 bases remained unmatched. Germline CDR1 reads MDHEN; CDR2 reads SYDVKM. The CDR3 consists of 14 residues. CDR3 nucleotide sequence: TGTGCCAGCAGTTTAGGACAGGGGCTTCAGCCCCAGCATTTT. Protein sequence: CASSLGQGLQPQHF. Full variable domain (remainder filled in from reference TRBV28 and TRBJ1-5): DVKVTQSSRYLVKRTGEKVFLECVQDMDHENMFWYRQDPGLGLRLIYFSYDVKMKEKGDIPEGYSVSREKKERFSLILESASTNQTSMYLCASSLGQGLQPQHFGDGTRLSIL.

The rearrangement uses TRBV19 and TRBJ1-1, with a weak D call TRBD1 (6 bases). With 6 bases removed from V and 0 bases from J, the gap between germline ends came to 29 bases. The CDR3 length is 20 residues. Germline V gene sequence: CDR1 LNHDA, CDR2 SQIVND (reference sequence). CDR3 DNA: TGTGCCAGTAGGGGTCCTCGGGGGGGCTATTCATTGACCATGAACACTGAAGCTTTCTTT. Translation gives CASRGPRGGYSLTMNTEAFF.

The chain links TRBV15 to TRBJ2-2; 8 bases match TRBD2. This CDR3 is 16 amino acids long. Looked up from germline, CDR1 is LNHNV and CDR2 is YYDKDF (reference sequence). Trimming cost V 1 base and J 4 bases; bases outside gene matches: 5. Here the CDR3 reads CATSRVAGGSTGELFF. Written as DNA, the CDR3 is TGTGCCACCAGCAGAGTGGCGGGAGGCTCCACCGGGGAGCTGTTTTTT.

This clone appeared a single time. The rearrangement uses TRBV11-2 and TRBJ2-1, with D perhaps TRBD2 (6 bases). The CDR3 runs to 15 residues. V was shortened by 5 bases and J by 5 bases, with 16 bases between the two germline ends. Germline lookup yields CDR1 SGHAT and CDR2 FQNNGV. The CDR3 here is CASSLPGSLNNEQFF. The CDR3 DNA sequence: TGTGCCAGCAGCCTCCCCGGGAGTCTAAACAATGAGCAGTTCTTC.

V usage is TRBV3-1 (or the pseudogene TRBV3-2) and J usage is TRBJ1-2, with 9 bases identical to TRBD1. The CDR3 extends over 15 amino acids. Germline-derived CDR1 and CDR2 are LGHDT and YNNKEL (reference sequence). V shed 1 base and J 6 bases; nucleotides not matched to a gene: 6. This CDR3 is CASSQGFGTGHGYTF. In nucleotides, the CDR3 is TGTGCCAGCAGCCAAGGGTTCGGGACAGGGCATGGCTACACCTTC.

The V call is TRBV5-4, the J call TRBJ2-2; TRBD1 aligns across 11 bases. The CDR3 has 14 residues. J was trimmed by 7 bases and V by 4 bases; bases with no gene match: 3. Germline CDR1 reads SGHNT; CDR2 reads YYREEE (reference sequence). The CDR3 DNA reads as TGTGCCAGCAGCCGGGACAGGGGGAGCGGGGAGCTGTTTTTT. Amino acids: CASSRDRGSGELFF.

The gene calls are TRBV28 and TRBJ2-5; 7 bases match TRBD1. Germline V gene lookup returns CDR1 MDHEN and CDR2 SYDVKM. The junction had 6 bases not matched to a gene; V was cut back by 6 bases and J by 5 bases. The CDR3 is 13 residues long. The CDR3 is CASSTDREETQYF. The CDR3 bases are TGTGCCAGCAGCACAGACAGGGAGGAGACCCAGTACTTC.

This clone was observed a handful of times. The V call is TRBV4-1, the J call TRBJ1-4; 7 positions match TRBD1. The CDR3 is 15 amino acids. The germline V gene has CDR1 MGHRA and CDR2 YSYEKL. The J segment lost 8 bases and the V segment lost 0 bases, leaving 6 bases of the junction unmatched. CDR3 sequence reads: CASSQDGSGGEKLFF. The DNA for the CDR3 is TGCGCCAGCAGCCAAGATGGGTCAGGGGGGGAAAAACTGTTTTTT.

A single count supports this clone. The genes are TRBV10-3 and TRBJ2-5, with 7 nucleotides matching TRBD1. This CDR3 contains 13 residues. Germline lookup yields CDR1 ENHRY and CDR2 SYGVKD. V trimming: 6 bases; J trimming: 3 bases; junction bases outside the gene matches: 4. CDR3 DNA: TGTGCCATCAGGGGGACAGCTGAAGAGACCCAGTACTTC. It codes for CAIRGTAEETQYF.

V usage is TRBV9 and J usage is TRBJ1-5; D is possibly TRBD1 (6 bases). This CDR3 region has 15 residues. Trimming shortened V by 4 bases and J by 0 bases, and 11 bases separated the two germline ends. CDR1 SGDLS and CDR2 YYNGEE come from the germline V gene. CDR3 coding DNA: TGTGCCAGCAGCCCCTCAGGGGATAGCAATCAGCCCCAGCATTTT. It yields the protein CASSPSGDSNQPQHF.

The V gene is TRBV6-5, the J gene TRBJ2-1; D might be TRBD2 (5 bases). Per germline, CDR1 MNHEY and CDR2 SVGAGI. V was clipped by 4 bases and J by 0 bases, with 13 bases between them. This CDR3 has 16 amino acids. The CDR3 sequence: CASSFQADSSYNEQFF. CDR3 DNA sequence: TGTGCCAGCAGTTTCCAAGCGGATTCCTCCTACAATGAGCAGTTCTTC.

The chain carries TRBV7-2 and TRBJ1-4; no definite D call. The CDR3 contains 13 residues. The V end was cut by 4 bases, the J end by 5 bases, with 8 bases between. The V gene's germline CDR1 is SGHTA and CDR2 FQGNSA. In nucleotides, the CDR3 is TGTGCCAGCAGCTGGGCAGGCAATGAAAAACTGTTTTTT. Protein product: CASSWAGNEKLFF.

The genes are TRBV19 and TRBJ1-6; TRBD1 is a possible D gene (5 bases). Germline assignment: CDR1 LNHDA and CDR2 SQIVND (reference sequence). V was trimmed by 5 bases and J by 1 base, leaving 6 bases between them. The CDR3 length is 14 residues. The CDR3, as DNA: TGTGCCAGTAGTCAGGGATCCTATAATTCACCCCTCCACTTT. Its protein product is CASSQGSYNSPLHF.

The chain uses TRBV20-1 and TRBJ2-1; TRBD1 agrees at 8 bases. Germline trimming cut 3 bases from V and 6 bases from J; bases unmatched to any gene: 7. This CDR3 is built from 14 residues. Germline CDR1 is DFQATT and CDR2 is SNEGSKA (reference sequence). The CDR3 nucleotides read TGCAGTGCTAGTCTAGCAGGGGGCCGCAATGAGCAGTTCTTC. Its translation: CSASLAGGRNEQFF.